These 27 T cell receptor beta chains were sequenced from one sample in a study of regulatory T cells in long-lasting Graves disease. Building the TCR beta libraries relied on iRepertoire HTBI primers, and CDR3 regions underwent Arm-PCR. Each CDR3 protein is one row after TCRdb ran MiXCR on the multiplex PCR reads. The profile shows 450,000 or so distinct CDR3 sequences, 22% of them singletons. Time point specified: persistent/refractory GD, antithyroid drugs over 5 years with positive TRAb. PBMC RNA was the source of the TCR library. This specimen was peripheral blood mononuclear cells (PBMCs), taken when the disease was refractory, from a patient treated with antithyroid drugs. These TCRs come from a female donor with Graves disease.

This clonotype appeared many times. The V and J genes are TRBV10-3 and TRBJ1-1; no definite D call. CDR1 and CDR2 (germline): ENHRY, SYGVKD. Trimming removed 3 bases from V and 1 base from J, with 9 bases in between. The CDR3 is 14 amino acids. The CDR3 loop is CAISDGRKNTEAFF. The CDR3 DNA reads as TGTGCCATCAGTGATGGCAGGAAGAACACTGAAGCTTTCTTT.

At least ten counts were recorded for this clonotype. This chain links TRBV12-3 or TRBV12-4 with TRBJ1-1; D ambiguous. The CDR3 runs to 15 residues. V was clipped by 0 bases and J by 0 bases, with 8 bases between them. This chain's CDR3 is CASSLALAVNTEAFF. The CDR3 coding sequence is TGTGCCAGCAGTTTAGCATTGGCGGTGAACACTGAAGCTTTCTTT.

In its sample, this clonotype was seen many times. The gene calls are TRBV28 and TRBJ2-7; possible D gene TRBD1, 6 bases. The germline CDR1 and CDR2 sequences are MDHEN and SYDVKM. V shed 5 bases and J shed 4 bases, with 15 bases lying between them. The CDR3 consists of 14 residues. The chain's CDR3 is CASSESTGMYEQYF. The CDR3 DNA reads TGTGCCAGCAGTGAAAGTACAGGGATGTACGAGCAGTACTTC.

The gene calls are TRBV18 and TRBJ2-7; D remains ambiguous. CDR1 and CDR2 from the germline V gene are KGHSH and LQKENI. The CDR3 has 15 residues. V was trimmed by 2 bases and J by 2 bases, leaving 13 bases between them. CDR3: CASSPGWSGAYEQYF. The CDR3 region has the DNA TGTGCCAGCTCACCAGGTTGGTCAGGAGCCTACGAGCAGTACTTC. The variable domain in full, with the rest retrieved from reference TRBV18 and TRBJ2-7, is NAGVMQNPRHLVRRRGQEARLRCSPMKGHSHVYWYRQLPEEGLKFMVYLQKENIIDESGMPKERFSAEFPKEGPSILRIQQVVRGDSAAYFCASSPGWSGAYEQYFGPGTRLTVT.

The table lists this clonotype with many counts. The chain links TRBV28 to TRBJ2-7; D might be TRBD2 (5 bases). Trimming removed 6 bases at V and 2 bases at J, with 14 bases between. This CDR3 spans 14 amino acids. Per germline, CDR1 MDHEN and CDR2 SYDVKM. The CDR3 sequence is CASRPRTVAYEQYF. In DNA form, the CDR3 reads TGTGCCAGCAGACCCAGGACTGTTGCCTACGAGCAGTACTTC.

The chain employs TRBV7-9 and TRBJ1-4; D is unresolved. CDR3 size: 15 residues. Trimming removed 6 bases from V and 10 bases from J, with 21 bases in between. The germline V gene encodes CDR1 SEHNR and CDR2 FQNEAQ (reference sequence). CDR3 amino acids: CASRATNGVEGKLFF. The CDR3 DNA reads as TGTGCCAGCAGGGCGACCAATGGGGTCGAGGGAAAACTGTTTTTT.

There are many counts of this clonotype. This chain uses TRBV28 with TRBJ2-2, with 8 nucleotides matching TRBD1. V trimming: 7 bases; J trimming: 3 bases; junction bases outside the gene matches: 16. Per germline, CDR1 MDHEN and CDR2 SYDVKM. CDR3 length equals 18 residues. The CDR3 DNA follows: TGTGCCAGCAACGGGGGACGCGCGGGACAGGTTTACACCGGGGAGCTGTTTTTT. Translation: CASNGGRAGQVYTGELFF.

The chain has TRBV28 and TRBJ2-6; 7 bases match TRBD2. V shed 8 bases and J 3 bases; nucleotides not matched to a gene: 25. The CDR3 is 21 amino acids. Germline-derived CDR1 and CDR2 are MDHEN and SYDVKM. The CDR3 is CASSPPIVGGTDAFGANVLTF. In DNA form, the CDR3 reads TGTGCCAGCTCACCACCGATAGTCGGGGGGACGGACGCCTTTGGGGCCAACGTCCTGACTTTC. Combining the CDR3 with reference TRBV28 and TRBJ2-6 gives the whole variable domain DVKVTQSSRYLVKRTGEKVFLECVQDMDHENMFWYRQDPGLGLRLIYFSYDVKMKEKGDIPEGYSVSREKKERFSLILESASTNQTSMYLCASSPPIVGGTDAFGANVLTFGAGSRLTVL.

The rearrangement uses TRBV7-2 and TRBJ1-2, with 7 bases aligning to TRBD1. Germline CDR1 is SGHTA and CDR2 is FQGNSA. With V trimmed by 4 bases and J by 8 bases, 7 bases remained unmatched. This CDR3 contains 13 residues. The DNA of the CDR3 is TGTGCCAGCAGCTCCCAGGGGGTTAAGGGCTACACCTTC. Its protein product is CASSSQGVKGYTF.

In its sample, this clonotype was seen many times. J is TRBJ1-2 and V is TRBV20-1; D not certain. The germline CDR1 and CDR2 sequences are DFQATT and SNEGSKA (reference sequence). Trimming left V 0 bases short and J 3 bases short, with 11 bases between. The CDR3 runs to 14 residues. CDR3 loop: CSAREIRGYYGYTF. In DNA, the CDR3 is TGCAGTGCTAGAGAGATACGGGGATACTATGGCTACACCTTC.

This clonotype appeared a few times. CDR3 loop: CASSLHRQDNTEAFF. The CDR3 DNA is TGTGCCAGCAGCCTTCATAGACAAGATAACACTGAAGCTTTCTTT. V and J are TRBV2 and TRBJ1-1; D uncertain. The CDR3 has 15 residues. Per germline, CDR1 SNHLY and CDR2 FYNNEI. The V end lost 6 bases, the J end lost 2 bases, and 16 bases lay between the germline ends. The complete variable domain, with remaining parts taken from reference TRBV2 and TRBJ1-1, reads EPEVTQTPSHQVTQMGQEVILRCVPISNHLYFYWYRQILGQKVEFLVSFYNNEISEKSEIFDDQFSVERPDGSNFTLKIRSTKLEDSAMYFCASSLHRQDNTEAFFGQGTRLTVV.

Ten or more counts support this clonotype. The CDR3 DNA is TGTGCCAGCAGCTTAGAGACGGGCCGCGAGCAGTACTTC. Translating gives CASSLETGREQYF. The rearrangement joins TRBV7-3 to TRBJ2-7; unclear D gene. V dropped 2 bases and J dropped 6 bases, with 11 bases sitting between them. The CDR3 runs 13 residues. Germline CDR1 reads SGHTA; CDR2 reads FQGTGA. Full variable domain (outside the CDR3, taken from reference TRBV7-3 and TRBJ2-7): GAGVSQTPSNKVTEKGKYVELRCDPISGHTALYWYRQSLGQGPEFLIYFQGTGAADDSGLPNDRFFAVRPEGSVSTLKIQRTERGDSAVYLCASSLETGREQYFGPGTRLTVT.

The chain has TRBV3-1 and TRBJ1-2, with 7 bases aligning to TRBD1. CDR3 length: 14 amino acids. Germline-derived CDR1 and CDR2 are LGHDT and YNNKEL (reference sequence). V lost 1 base, J lost 4 bases, and 3 bases stayed unmatched. The DNA for the CDR3 is TGTGCCAGCAGCCAAGGACAGGGAGCCTATGGCTACACCTTC. It yields the protein CASSQGQGAYGYTF.

This clonotype was counted many times. The rearrangement uses TRBV6-2 or TRBV6-3 and TRBJ2-7; TRBD2 is a possible D gene (5 bases). The CDR3 extends over 14 amino acids. From germline, CDR1 is MNHEY and CDR2 SVGEGT. Trimming cost V 10 bases and J 0 bases, with 16 bases left between them. DNA of the CDR3: TGTGCCACCCTCGGGGTACAGAACTCCTACGAGCAGTACTTC. This codes for CATLGVQNSYEQYF.

This clonotype has ten or more counts. The chain employs TRBV5-1 and TRBJ1-1; D might be TRBD1 (6 bases). Trimming pared 6 bases from V and 4 bases from J, leaving 19 bases between. Germline assignment: CDR1 SGHRS and CDR2 YFSETQ. The CDR3 is made up of 15 amino acids. In nucleotides, the CDR3 is TGCGCCAGCAAGGAGAAGGCGGGGGCGATCACTGAAGCTTTCTTT. Translation: CASKEKAGAITEAFF.

The chain joins TRBV20-1 to TRBJ1-1; tentatively, D is TRBD1 (6 bases). V gave up 2 bases and J gave up 5 bases, with 15 bases separating them. The CDR3 is 14 amino acids. Germline loops: CDR1 DFQATT, CDR2 SNEGSKA (reference sequence). The CDR3 loop reads CSARIGGRTTEAFF. CDR3 nucleotide sequence: TGCAGTGCTAGAATTGGGGGGCGTACGACTGAAGCTTTCTTT.

In the case of this clonotype: Possible read error: a much larger clone is one base away. The chain links TRBV2 to TRBJ1-5; 7 bases agree with TRBD1. The CDR3 is 14 amino acids. Germline-derived CDR1 and CDR2 are SNHLY and FYNNEI. J gave up 4 bases and V 11 bases, and 11 bases lay outside the gene matches. The CDR3: CAGSGGDGNQPQHF. The CDR3 nucleotides are TGTGCCGGCTCAGGGGGGGATGGGAATCAGCCCCAGCATTTT.

This chain connects TRBV7-9 to TRBJ2-7; D unclear. Between the trimmed V and J ends, which lost 5 bases and 3 bases, there was a span of 11 bases. This CDR3 comprises 13 residues. CDR1 SEHNR and CDR2 FQNEAQ come from the germline V gene (reference sequence). Here the CDR3 DNA reads TGTGCCAGCAGCCCCTGGGAAAACTACGAGCAGTACTTC. Translating it yields CASSPWENYEQYF.

In its sample, this clonotype was seen many times. This chain connects TRBV28 to TRBJ2-2; 9 positions agree with TRBD1. From germline, CDR1 is MDHEN and CDR2 SYDVKM. CDR3 length equals 15 residues. V lost 5 bases, J lost 2 bases, and 3 bases stayed unmatched. The CDR3 is CASSITGGNTGELFF. DNA for the CDR3: TGTGCCAGCAGTATTACAGGGGGCAACACCGGGGAGCTGTTTTTT.

This clonotype was observed a few times. V and J are TRBV9 and TRBJ1-3; D ambiguous. In germline, CDR1 is SGDLS, CDR2 YYNGEE. With 0 bases removed from V and 0 bases from J, the gap between germline ends came to 4 bases. The CDR3 is 14 amino acids. Written as DNA, the CDR3 is TGTGCCAGCAGCGTAGGGCACTCTGGAAACACCATATATTTT. Amino acid sequence: CASSVGHSGNTIYF. The whole variable domain, remainder taken from reference TRBV9 and TRBJ1-3, is DSGVTQTPKHLITATGQRVTLRCSPRSGDLSVYWYQQSLDQGLQFLIQYYNGEERAKGNILERFSAQQFPDLHSELNLSSLELGDSALYFCASSVGHSGNTIYFGEGSWLTVV.

This rearrangement joins TRBV5-1 to TRBJ1-6; perhaps TRBD1 as D (5 bases). The CDR3 has 15 residues. With 0 bases removed from V and 6 bases from J, the gap between germline ends came to 10 bases. Germline lookup yields CDR1 SGHRS and CDR2 YFSETQ. CDR3 in amino acids: CASSLVTGGNSPLHF. For the CDR3, the DNA is TGCGCCAGCAGCTTGGTTACAGGAGGTAATTCACCCCTCCACTTT.

This clonotype was recorded a few times. This rearrangement joins TRBV10-3 to TRBJ2-4, with 11 bases that match TRBD2. CDR1 and CDR2 (germline): ENHRY, SYGVKD. The junction had 8 bases not matched to a gene; V was cut back by 10 bases and J by 3 bases. The CDR3 is 15 amino acids. The DNA for the CDR3 is TGTGCCAGCAGCTTAGCGGGAGGGTACAAAAACATTCAGTACTTC. The encoded protein is CASSLAGGYKNIQYF.

This clonotype was seen ten or more times. V is TRBV27 and J is TRBJ1-2; no reliable D call. Germline V gene sequence: CDR1 MNHEY, CDR2 SMNVEV (reference sequence). CDR3 length: 11 amino acids. Between the trimmed V and J ends, which lost 6 bases and 8 bases, there was a span of 10 bases. This chain's CDR3 is CASSAGLGYTF. The CDR3 bases are TGTGCCAGCAGCGCCGGTTTGGGCTACACCTTC.

As concerns this clonotype: This CDR3 fails to terminate in the conserved phenylalanine or tryptophan, so it likely reflects a read error. J is TRBJ2-2 and V is TRBV24-1; D is perhaps TRBD1 (6 bases). Germline-derived CDR1 and CDR2 are KGHDR and SFDVKD. The CDR3 is 14 amino acids. The V end was cut by 5 bases, the J end by 5 bases, with 11 bases between. CDR3 region: CATSATGSTGELFL. Here the CDR3 DNA reads TGTGCCACCAGTGCGACAGGTAGTACCGGGGAGCTGTTTCTT.

This clonotype was picked up many times. The chain joins TRBV12-3 or TRBV12-4 to TRBJ2-5, with 7 positions matching TRBD1. With V trimmed by 5 bases and J by 4 bases, 16 bases remained unmatched. This CDR3 is built from 17 residues. CDR3 DNA: TGTGCCAGCAGTCCTCGGAACAGGGGCCGGCGCGGAGAGACCCAGTACTTC. Protein: CASSPRNRGRRGETQYF.

This clonotype came up a few times. CDR3 region: CASSIDPGVTQYF. CDR3 in DNA: TGTGCCAGCAGCATCGACCCGGGGGTGACCCAGTACTTC. V usage is TRBV6-1 and J usage is TRBJ2-5, with D tentatively TRBD2 (6 bases). The CDR3 length is 13 residues. Trimming pared 6 bases from V and 7 bases from J, leaving 15 bases between. CDR1 and CDR2 from the germline V gene are MNHNS and SASEGT.

The V and J genes are TRBV30 and TRBJ2-2, with no clear D. The CDR3 loop spans 12 amino acids. Germline-derived CDR1 and CDR2 are GTSNPN and SVGIG (reference sequence). The ends were cut back, 5 bases at V and 6 bases at J, with 10 bases in the middle. CDR3 sequence (DNA): TGTGCCTGGGGACCAGCCCCCGGGGAGCTGTTTTTT. It specifies CAWGPAPGELFF.